This T cell receptor (beta chain) was profiled in a study of CD8 T cells in ankylosing spondylitis. General observations from the study: Ankylosing spondylitis blood seemed to carry a telltale TCR beta motif made of several highly homologous variants.

CDR1 is LGHDT and CDR2 is YNNKEL in the germline V gene (reference sequence). V shed 4 bases and J shed 6 bases, with 13 bases lying between them. The length of the CDR3 is 14 residues. This clonotype was seen many times. The antigen remains undetermined. TCRdb reanalysed the 5' RACE reads using MiXCR and keeps one entry per CDR3 protein. The sample lists around 300,000 distinct CDR3 sequences; roughly 15% were seen once. The receptor's source is a male donor with ankylosing spondylitis or in good health (not recorded which). Sample: blood, either unsorted or a sorted T cell fraction (not recorded which). The genes are TRBV3-1 and TRBJ2-4, with D possibly being TRBD1 (7 bases). CDR3 nucleotide sequence: TGTGCCAGCAGCCTGGCGGGACAGCCAAACATTCAGTACTTC. Its protein product is CASSLAGQPNIQYF.